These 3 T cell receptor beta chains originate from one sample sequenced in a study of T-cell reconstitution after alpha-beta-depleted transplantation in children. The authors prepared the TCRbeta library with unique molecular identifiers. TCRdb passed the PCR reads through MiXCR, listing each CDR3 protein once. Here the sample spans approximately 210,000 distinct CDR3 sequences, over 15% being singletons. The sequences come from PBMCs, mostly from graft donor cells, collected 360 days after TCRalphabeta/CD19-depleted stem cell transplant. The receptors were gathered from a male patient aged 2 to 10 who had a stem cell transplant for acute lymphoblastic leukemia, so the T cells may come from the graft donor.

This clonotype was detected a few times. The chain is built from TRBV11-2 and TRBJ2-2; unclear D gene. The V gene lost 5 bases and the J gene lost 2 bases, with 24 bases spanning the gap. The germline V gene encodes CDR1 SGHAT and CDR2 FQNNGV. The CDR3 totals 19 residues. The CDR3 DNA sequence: TGTGCCAGCAGCAAGGGTGTAATCGTTGCAAGGGCAAACACCGGGGAGCTGTTTTTT. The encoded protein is CASSKGVIVARANTGELFF. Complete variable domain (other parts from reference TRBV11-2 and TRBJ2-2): EAGVAQSPRYKIIEKRQSVAFWCNPISGHATLYWYQQILGQGPKLLIQFQNNGVVDDSQLPKDRFSAERLKGVDSTLKIQPAKLEDSAVYLCASSKGVIVARANTGELFFGEGSRLTVL.

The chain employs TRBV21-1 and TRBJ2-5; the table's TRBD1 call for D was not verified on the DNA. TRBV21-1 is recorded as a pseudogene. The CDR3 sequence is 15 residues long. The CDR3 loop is CASSKRGQGQETQYF. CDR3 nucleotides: TGTGCCAGCAGCAAGCGCGGACAGGGACAAGAGACCCAGTACTTC.

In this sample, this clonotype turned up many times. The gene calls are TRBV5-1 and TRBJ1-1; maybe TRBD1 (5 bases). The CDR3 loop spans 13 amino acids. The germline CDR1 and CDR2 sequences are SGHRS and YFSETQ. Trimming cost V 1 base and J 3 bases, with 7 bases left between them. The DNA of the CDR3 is TGCGCCAGCAGCTTGCTAGGGGACACTGAAGCTTTCTTT. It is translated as CASSLLGDTEAFF.